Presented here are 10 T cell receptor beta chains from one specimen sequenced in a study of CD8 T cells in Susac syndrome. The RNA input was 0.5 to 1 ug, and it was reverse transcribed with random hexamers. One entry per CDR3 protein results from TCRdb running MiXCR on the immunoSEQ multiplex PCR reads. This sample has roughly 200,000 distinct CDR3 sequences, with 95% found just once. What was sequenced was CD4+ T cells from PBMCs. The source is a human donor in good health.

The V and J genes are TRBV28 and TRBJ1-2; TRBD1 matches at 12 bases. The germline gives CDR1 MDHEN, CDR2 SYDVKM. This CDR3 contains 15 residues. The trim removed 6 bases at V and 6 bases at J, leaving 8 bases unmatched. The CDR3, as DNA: TGTGCCAGCAGCCGCGGGACAGGGGGCGCGGATGGCTACACCTTC. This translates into CASSRGTGGADGYTF.

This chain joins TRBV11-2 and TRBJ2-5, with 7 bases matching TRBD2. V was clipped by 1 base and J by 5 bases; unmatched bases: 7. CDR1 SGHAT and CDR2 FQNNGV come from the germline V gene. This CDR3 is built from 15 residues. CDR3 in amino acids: CASSLVGSGLETQYF. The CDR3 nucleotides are TGTGCCAGCAGCTTAGTGGGTAGCGGGCTGGAGACCCAGTACTTC.

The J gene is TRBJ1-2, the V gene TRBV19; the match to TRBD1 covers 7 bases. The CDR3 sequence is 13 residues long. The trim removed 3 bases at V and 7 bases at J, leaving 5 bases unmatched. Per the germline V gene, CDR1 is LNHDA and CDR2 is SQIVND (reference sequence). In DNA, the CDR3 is TGTGCCAGTAGTATGACAGGGTCCTTTGGCTACACCTTC. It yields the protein CASSMTGSFGYTF.

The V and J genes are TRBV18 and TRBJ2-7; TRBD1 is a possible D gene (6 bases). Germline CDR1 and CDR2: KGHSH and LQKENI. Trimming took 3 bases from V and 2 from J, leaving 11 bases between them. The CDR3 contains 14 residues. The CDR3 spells CASSPLGQTYEQYV. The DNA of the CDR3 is TGTGCCAGCTCACCCCTCGGACAGACCTACGAGCAGTACGTC.

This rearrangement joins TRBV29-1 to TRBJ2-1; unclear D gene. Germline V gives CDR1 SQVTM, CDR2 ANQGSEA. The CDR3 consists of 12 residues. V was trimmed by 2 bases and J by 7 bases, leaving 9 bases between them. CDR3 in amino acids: CSVESRVNEQFF. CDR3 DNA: TGCAGCGTTGAAAGTCGAGTAAATGAGCAGTTCTTC.

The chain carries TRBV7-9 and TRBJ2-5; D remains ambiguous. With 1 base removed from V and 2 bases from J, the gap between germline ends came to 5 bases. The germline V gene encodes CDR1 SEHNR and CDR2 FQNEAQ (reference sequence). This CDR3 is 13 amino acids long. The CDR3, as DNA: TGTGCCAGCAGCTTAGGCACACAAGAGACCCAGTACTTC. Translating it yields CASSLGTQETQYF.

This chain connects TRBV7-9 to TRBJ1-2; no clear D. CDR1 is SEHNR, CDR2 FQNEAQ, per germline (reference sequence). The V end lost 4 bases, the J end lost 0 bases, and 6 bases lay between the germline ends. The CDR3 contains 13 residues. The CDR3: CASSSTTNYGYTF. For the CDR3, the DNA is TGTGCCAGCAGCTCGACTACTAACTATGGCTACACCTTC. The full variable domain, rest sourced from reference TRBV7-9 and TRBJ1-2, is DTGVSQNPRHKITKRGQNVTFRCDPISEHNRLYWYRQTLGQGPEFLTYFQNEAQLEKSRLLSDRFSAERPKGSFSTLEIQRTEQGDSAMYLCASSSTTNYGYTFGSGTRLTVV.

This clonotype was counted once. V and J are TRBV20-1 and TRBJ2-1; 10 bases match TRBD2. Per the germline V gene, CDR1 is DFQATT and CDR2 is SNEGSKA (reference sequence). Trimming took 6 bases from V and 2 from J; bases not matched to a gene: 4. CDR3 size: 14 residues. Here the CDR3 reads CSAQLAGTYNEQFF. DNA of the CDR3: TGCAGTGCCCAACTAGCGGGGACCTACAATGAGCAGTTCTTC.

CDR3: CSARPPGGGGNEQFF. The DNA for the CDR3 is TGCAGTGCTAGACCTCCAGGGGGTGGGGGCAATGAGCAGTTCTTC. This chain connects TRBV20-1 to TRBJ2-1, with TRBD1 matching over 7 bases. The ends lost 2 bases at V and 6 bases at J; junction bases unmatched: 10. In germline, CDR1 is DFQATT, CDR2 SNEGSKA (reference sequence). The CDR3 totals 15 residues.

The DNA for the CDR3 is TGTGCCATCCTCAGCGGGGAGCTGTTTTTT. Its translation: CAILSGELFF. The chain recombines TRBV2 with TRBJ2-2, with D unresolved. The V end was cut by 10 bases, the J end by 7 bases, with 7 bases between. The CDR3 runs 10 residues. Per germline, CDR1 SNHLY and CDR2 FYNNEI. The full variable domain, rest sourced from reference TRBV2 and TRBJ2-2, is EPEVTQTPSHQVTQMGQEVILRCVPISNHLYFYWYRQILGQKVEFLVSFYNNEISEKSEIFDDQFSVERPDGSNFTLKIRSTKLEDSAMYFCAILSGELFFGEGSRLTVL.